This T cell receptor (beta chain) was documented in a study of shared clonotypes between healthy human individuals (dated by TCRdb to 2020 to 2021). Background on the whole study: A couple of women and three men aged 18 to 49 years were included in the cohort. Between about 0.8 and 9 billion PBMCs per donor were obtained by leukapheresis. For each donor, CD4 naive and CD4 memory were each run on three plates, CD8 naive on two plates, and CD8 memory on one plate. To increase sequencing depth and limit assay-specific biases, TCR repertoire library preparation and sequencing were carried out by different laboratories using diverse techniques. To estimate repertoire size and how much clonotypes are shared between individuals, the study performed deep sequencing of blood TCR repertoires from a few healthy adults.

The donors were healthy, HIV-negative adults who had no recently reported acute infections or vaccinations. Every donor was a Caucasian adult residing in Nashville, Tennessee, USA. Magnetic negative selection was used to enrich CD4+ T cells, after which naive cells were positively selected on CD45RA and the negative fraction became the memory subset. Blood was obtained by leukapheresis, after which PBMCs were separated by Ficoll-Histopaque density gradient centrifugation and cryopreserved in liquid nitrogen vapor phase. Analytical flow cytometry was used to check the purity and quantity of every magnetically sorted T cell population. Each sorted fraction had its genomic DNA isolated and then quantified by UV absorbance on a Nanodrop 2000c. Study-wide conclusions, independent of this receptor: Only blood was sampled, and tissue TCR repertoires likely differ from those in blood. Based on pairwise subsampling, the degree of clonotype sharing among donors was expected to be affected by sequencing depth. About 5% of naive CD4, roughly 3.5% of naive CD8, 2.3% of memory CD4, and approximately 0.4% of memory CD8 clonotypes were shared across a few donors. Estimated clonotype richness was generally larger for naive than for memory subsets. Compared with non-shared clonotypes, clonotypes shared by all four sorted-subset donors had higher generation probabilities. Rarefaction of sorted-subset datasets indicated incomplete sequencing despite the large sequencing depth. Because the study included only a small number of donors, the genetic and exposure-history diversity represented was limited.

The germline V gene (reference sequence) supplies CDR1 GTSNPN and CDR2 SVGIG. From cysteine to phenylalanine, the CDR3 is 13 amino acids long. Here the CDR3 DNA is all that survives: 39 bases in frame from base 1. Trimmed from V: 0 bases; trimmed from J: 7 bases; junction bases lacking a gene match: 5. TCR CDR3 regions were amplified from genomic DNA by multiplex PCR using the deep immunoSEQ assay. Extracted genomic DNA from each cell subset was distributed evenly across all wells of several immunoSEQ 96-well plates, and each plate was treated as a replicate. Each replicate PCR for sorted subsets received about 220 ng genomic DNA, equal to about 29,000 T cell genomes. The purified libraries were quantified using a Qubit 3.0 fluorometer, sized with a Bioanalyzer 2100, and then quantified again using the KAPA Library Quantification kit. Each immunoSEQ 96-well plate was sequenced on its own single-read 150-cycle Illumina NextSeq 550 flow cell. As for the authors' bioinformatics: The immunoSEQ output contained only junctional sequences without quality scores, so filtering could not match that applied to full-length reads. To assign V/J genes and CDR3, sequences were annotated using PyIR, a Python wrapper for IgBLAST v1.9, with IMGT germline references. Any read was removed if the V/J assignment was weak (E-value above 1e-6), the CDR3 was missing, or the read contained stop codons, out-of-frame junctions, or ambiguous translated residues. V3J clonotypes were defined as sequences sharing an identical inferred V gene, J gene, and CDR3 amino acid sequence. To compute the percentage overlap between repertoires, the number of shared unique clonotypes was divided by the size of the smaller repertoire. Richness of each repertoire was evaluated using RTK rarefaction, the Chao1 estimator, and Recon v2.1 estimates of unobserved clonotypes. OLGA was used to compute generation probabilities for all TCRbeta clonotypes that the gDNA method yielded from a few donors. This is the immuneACCESS table as TCRdb keeps it, with only in-frame sequences that have V and J called. A part of the clones is gone; compared with another copy, unresolved V genes explain less than half, and the rest is unexplained. That table supplies the V and J calls and clone size; D and trimming were determined from the DNA. This sample lists millions of clones; around 90% were detected once. Jointly, the top ten make up about 0.13% of the sample.

In the case of this clone: Its binding antigen is unknown. No base quality information exists; no much larger clone differs at one position.

Sequencing input: naive CD4+ T cells sorted from blood. The sample's cell subset or site label, in plain terms: CD45RA+ positively selected. Here the chain combines TRBV30 and TRBJ1-2; 7 nucleotides in the junction match TRBD1. This clonotype was obtained from a man between 18 and 29 years old in good health. CDR3 reads: CAWSVKGASGYTF. The DNA sequence is as follows: TGTGCCTGGAGTGTAAAGGGGGCGTCTGGCTACACCTTC.